This T cell receptor beta chain was profiled in a study of blood T cells in healthy people across ages. Using a J-beta primer mix together with a sample-barcoded 5' primer, a second PCR was run for about 6 to 12 cycles. Researchers report that each sample yielded at least 3 million CDR3-containing paired-end reads. MiXCR, applied by TCRdb to the 5' RACE reads, yields one record per CDR3 protein. Of over 1,300,000 distinct CDR3 sequences detected, approximately 59% appear once; the ten largest clones hold approximately 7%. There are 14 residues in the CDR3. Trimming took off 1 base at V and 5 bases at J, with 11 bases between the two ends. About this clonotype: The antigen remains unidentified.

Whole-study findings and limits: Leaving the PBMCs unsorted stopped any conclusive comparison of naive versus antigen-experienced cells.

Sequenced input: blood. The clonotype originates from a man aged 18 to 35 in good health. The chain uses TRBV12-3 or TRBV12-4 and TRBJ2-5; D might be TRBD2 (6 bases). The CDR3, as DNA: TGTGCCAGCAGTTTAGAACTAGCCGCCGAGACCCAGTACTTC. Its protein product is CASSLELAAETQYF.